This TCR beta chain was captured in a study of cytomegalovirus exposure and HLA in healthy donors. Across the study: Genotyping of 300 to 450 donors showed that about 79% belonged to the Caucasian-associated ancestry cluster.

The V end was cut by 6 bases, the J end by 7 bases, with 16 bases between. CDR1 is MNHEY, CDR2 SVGAGI, per germline. The CDR3 covers 13 residues. A word on this clone: The antigen remains unidentified.

PCR involved 60 Vbeta and 13 Jbeta primers. Only in-frame clones appear in the TCRdb table, and some are missing; sequencing was by immunoSEQ multiplex PCR. The sample yields 150,000 to 200,000 clones, 75% to 90% seen once. Whole-study results and caveats: Reported performance of the classifier showed diagnosis of cytomegalovirus status with high specificity and sensitivity. Data from an earlier analysis indicated that most TCR beta V segments were productive either about 90% or about 30% of the time.

Sequences were obtained from PBMCs. The origin of this receptor is a man aged 18 to 29 in good health and CMV-seropositive. This chain links TRBV6-5 with TRBJ2-7; D is possibly TRBD1 (6 bases). Written as DNA, the CDR3 is TGTGCCAGCAGCGAAGGGACGAGGGGGGAGCAGTACTTC. Protein sequence: CASSEGTRGEQYF.